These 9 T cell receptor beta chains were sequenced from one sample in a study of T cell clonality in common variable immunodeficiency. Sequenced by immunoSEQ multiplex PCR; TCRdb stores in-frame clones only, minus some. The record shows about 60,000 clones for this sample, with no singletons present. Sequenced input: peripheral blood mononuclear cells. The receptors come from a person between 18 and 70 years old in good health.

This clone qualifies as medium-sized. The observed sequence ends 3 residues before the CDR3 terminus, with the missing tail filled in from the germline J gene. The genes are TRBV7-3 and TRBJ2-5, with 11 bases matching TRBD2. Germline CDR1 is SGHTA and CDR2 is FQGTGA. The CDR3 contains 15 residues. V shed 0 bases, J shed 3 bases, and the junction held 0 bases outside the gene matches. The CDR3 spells CASSLTGLAEETQYF. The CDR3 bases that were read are TGTGCCAGCAGCTTAACGGGACTAGCGGAAGAGACC.

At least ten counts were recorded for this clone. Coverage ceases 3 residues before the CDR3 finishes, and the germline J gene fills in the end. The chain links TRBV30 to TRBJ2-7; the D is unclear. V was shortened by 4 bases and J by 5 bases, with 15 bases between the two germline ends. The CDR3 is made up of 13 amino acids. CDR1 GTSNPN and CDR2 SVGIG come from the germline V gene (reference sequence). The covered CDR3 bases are TGTGCCTGGACCCCACCCCTGGCTGACGAG. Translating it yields CAWTPPLADE. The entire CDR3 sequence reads CAWTPPLADEQYF.

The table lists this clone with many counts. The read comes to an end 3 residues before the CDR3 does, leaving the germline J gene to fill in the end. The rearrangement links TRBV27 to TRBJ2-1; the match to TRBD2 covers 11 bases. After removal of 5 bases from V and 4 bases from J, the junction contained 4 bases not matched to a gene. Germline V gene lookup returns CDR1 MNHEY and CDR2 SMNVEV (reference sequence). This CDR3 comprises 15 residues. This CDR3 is CASSAGTSGYNEQFF. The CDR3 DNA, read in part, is TGTGCCAGCAGTGCCGGGACTAGCGGTTACAATGAG.

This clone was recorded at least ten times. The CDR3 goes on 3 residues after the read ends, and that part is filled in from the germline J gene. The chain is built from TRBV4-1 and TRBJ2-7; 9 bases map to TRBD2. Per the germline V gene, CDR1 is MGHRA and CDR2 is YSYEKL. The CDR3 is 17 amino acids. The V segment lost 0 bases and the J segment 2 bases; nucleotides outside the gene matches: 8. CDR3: CASSQDPASGVTYEQYF. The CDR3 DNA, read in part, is TGCGCCAGCAGCCAAGATCCGGCTAGCGGGGTAACCTACGAG.

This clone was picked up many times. CDR3 sequence: CASSHSSGKLRTGELFF. Incomplete CDR3 DNA: TGCGCCAGCAGCCACTCTAGCGGGAAGTTAAGAACCGGGGAG. This sequence joins TRBV5-1 and TRBJ2-2; TRBD2 matches 9 bases. Read sequence stops 3 residues before the CDR3 end, and the germline J gene provides the missing end. This CDR3 comprises 17 residues. Germline CDR1 SGHRS, CDR2 YFSETQ. With V trimmed by 4 bases and J by 5 bases, 12 bases remained unmatched.

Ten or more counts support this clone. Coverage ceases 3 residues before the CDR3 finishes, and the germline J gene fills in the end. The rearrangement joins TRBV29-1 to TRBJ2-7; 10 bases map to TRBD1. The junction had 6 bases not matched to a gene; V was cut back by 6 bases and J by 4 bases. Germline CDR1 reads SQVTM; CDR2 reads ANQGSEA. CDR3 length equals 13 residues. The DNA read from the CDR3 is TGCAGCGTCCAGGGGACAGGGGAGTACGAG. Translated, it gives CSVQGTGEYE. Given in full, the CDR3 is CSVQGTGEYEQYF.

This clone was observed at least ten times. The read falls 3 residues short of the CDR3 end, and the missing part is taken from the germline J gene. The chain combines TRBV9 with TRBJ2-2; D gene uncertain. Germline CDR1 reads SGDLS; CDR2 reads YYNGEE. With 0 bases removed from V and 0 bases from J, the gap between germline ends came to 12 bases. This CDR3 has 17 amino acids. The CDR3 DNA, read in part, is TGTGCCAGCAGCGTAGAGAGTCCAGCGCCGAACACCGGGGAG. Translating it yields CASSVESPAPNTGE. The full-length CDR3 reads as CASSVESPAPNTGELFF.

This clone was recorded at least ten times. The sequenced part of the CDR3 DNA is TGCAGTGCTAGAGTCACCCCCGAGGGCCCGAGGTTGGCAGATACG. This codes for CSARVTPEGPRLADT. The entire CDR3 is CSARVTPEGPRLADTQYF. This chain joins TRBV20-1 and TRBJ2-3, with D possibly TRBD2 on 5 matching bases. The read stops 3 residues short of the end of the CDR3; the missing end is completed from the germline J gene. With 1 base removed from V and 4 bases from J, the gap between germline ends came to 24 bases. CDR3 length: 18 amino acids. Germline CDR1 reads DFQATT; CDR2 reads SNEGSKA (reference sequence).

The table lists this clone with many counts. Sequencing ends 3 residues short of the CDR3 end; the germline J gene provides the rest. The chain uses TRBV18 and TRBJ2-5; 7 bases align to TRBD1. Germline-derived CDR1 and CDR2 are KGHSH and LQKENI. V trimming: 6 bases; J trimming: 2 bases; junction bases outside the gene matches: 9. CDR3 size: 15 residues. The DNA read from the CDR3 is TGTGCCAGCTCGCCGCAGGGGGATCCACAAGAGACC. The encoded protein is CASSPQGDPQET. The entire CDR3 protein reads CASSPQGDPQETQYF.